The entry that follows covers one T cell receptor (beta chain) sequence. Its antigen is not identified. The sample belongs to a study of OX40 agonist ivuxolimab in advanced cancers. Across the whole study: Cancers in dose escalation were hepatocellular, melanoma, renal cell and head and neck.

Study results and limitations: At 0.1-3.0 mg/kg, partial responders had clonal expansion among the lowest observed. Expanded peripheral T cell antigen specificity was not determined.

Sequencing was performed with immunoSEQ multiplex PCR; in TCRdb, only in-frame clones are kept and a portion is missing. The table lists about 25,000 clones, more than 75% of them singletons. This sequence was found in an adult with an advanced solid tumor such as melanoma, head and neck, liver or kidney cancer. Sequenced here: CD4+ or CD8+ T cells sorted from blood, sampled in a trial of the OX40 agonist ivuxolimab.

CDR3 in amino acids: CASSRGGGGSPYNEQFF. CDR3 DNA sequence: TGCGCCAGCAGCCGGGGGGGCGGGGGCTCTCCCTACAATGAGCAGTTCTTC. J is TRBJ2-1 and V is TRBV4-1; D is perhaps TRBD2 (7 bases). V was clipped by 4 bases and J by 2 bases, with 18 bases between them. The CDR3 consists of 17 residues. In germline, CDR1 is MGHRA, CDR2 YSYEKL.